These T cell receptor beta chains were read from a single sample in a study of T cell responses to AZD1222 COVID-19 vaccine. TCRdb keeps only in-frame clones here, not all; method: immunoSEQ multiplex PCR. The sample lists 200,000 or so clones, about nine tenths seen once, with under 8% in the top ten. Sequenced material: peripheral blood, taken on day 0 of AZD1222 vaccination. These receptors originate from an adult in good health. The CDR3 runs from the conserved cysteine through the conserved F or W. Each record gives: V gene, clone size, D gene, J gene, CDR3 DNA, CDR3 protein. D genes are given only for firm matches. Part of the rows lack a size; the others show once, few, many or a class for expanded clones.

TRBV5-5	-	-	TRBJ2-5	TGTGCCAGCAGCTTTCAGGGTACCCAAGAGGCCCAGTACTTC	CASSFQGTQEAQYF
TRBV28	-	-	TRBJ1-1	TGTGCCAGCAGGCTAGGAGTCACTGAAGCTTTCTTT	CASRLGVTEAFF
TRBV28	-	-	TRBJ1-5	TGTGCCAGCAACCTAAACGTGTTCCAGGGCAATCAGCCCCAGCATTTT	CASNLNVFQGNQPQHF
TRBV6-5	-	-	TRBJ1-5	TGTGCCAGCACCGCCCAGGGTAGCAATCAGCCCCAGCATTTT	CASTAQGSNQPQHF
TRBV9	-	-	TRBJ1-2	TGTGCCAGCAGCGTAGAACCGTTGAGGGGCTACACCTTC	CASSVEPLRGYTF
TRBV6-5	few	-	TRBJ2-5	TGTGCCAGCAGCAAGTACCAAGAGACCCAGTACTTC	CASSKYQETQYF
TRBV30	-	-	TRBJ1-2	TGTGCCTGGAGTAGATTAGGGAGAAGCTACACCTTC	CAWSRLGRSYTF
TRBV7-2	-	-	TRBJ2-6	TGTGCCAGCAGCTCCCAAGCAGCCGGGGCCAACGTCCTGACTTTC	CASSSQAAGANVLTF
TRBV3-1/TRBV3-2	-	-	TRBJ1-2	TGTGCCAGCAGCCAAATGGCGACCATCACCGACGTCTATGGCTACACCTTC	CASSQMATITDVYGYTF
TRBV27	-	-	TRBJ1-4	TGTGCCAGCAGAGGCGGGGGAACTAATGAAAAACTGTTTTTT	CASRGGGTNEKLFF
TRBV29-1	-	-	TRBJ1-1	TGCAGCGTTATTAGGGGTGGGAACACTGAAGCTTTCTTT	CSVIRGGNTEAFF
TRBV18	-	-	TRBJ2-1	TGTGCCAGCTCCGTGAGCAAGGACAATGAGCAGTTCTTC	CASSVSKDNEQFF
TRBV2	-	-	TRBJ1-2	TGTGCCAGAATTGCCGGGGAGAACTATGGCTACACCTTC	CARIAGENYGYTF
TRBV15	-	-	TRBJ1-2	TGTGCCACCAGCAGAGAGCTGGGGCTGTATGGCTACACCTTC	CATSRELGLYGYTF
TRBV6-1	-	TRBD1	TRBJ1-5	TGTGCCAGCAGTGAAGGGACCTACAGGGGAAGGCAGCCCCAGCATTTT	CASSEGTYRGRQPQHF
TRBV15	once	TRBD1	TRBJ1-2	TGTGCCACCAGCAGAGCCCGCGGACAGGGGACGTATGGCTACACCTTC	CATSRARGQGTYGYTF
TRBV30	-	-	TRBJ1-5	TGTGCCTGGAGTATGGGGAGCAATCAGCCCCAGCATTTT	CAWSMGSNQPQHF
TRBV27	-	-	TRBJ2-7	TGTGCCAGCAGTTTATCGATCGGACTCTTCTACGAGCAGTACTTC	CASSLSIGLFYEQYF
TRBV7-2	-	-	TRBJ2-3	TGTGCCAGCAGCCCCCCTGGGACAGATACGCAGTATTTT	CASSPPGTDTQYF
TRBV18	medium-sized	TRBD1	TRBJ2-5	TGTGCCAGCTCACCTCAATCGGGGACAGAGGGTGAGACCCAGTACTTC	CASSPQSGTEGETQYF
TRBV9	-	-	TRBJ2-3	TGTGCCAGCAGCGTAGTGGGTAGACGCACAGATACGCAGTATTTT	CASSVVGRRTDTQYF
TRBV25-1	-	-	TRBJ1-2	TGTGCCAGCAGTGATTCCCCAAACCCGGACTATGGCTACACCTTC	CASSDSPNPDYGYTF
TRBV2	-	TRBD2	TRBJ2-3	TGTGCCAGCAGTGCAGGACTAGCGGAGACGCACAGAGATACGCAGTATTTT	CASSAGLAETHRDTQYF
TRBV6-5	-	-	TRBJ1-4	TGTGCCAGCGAGCCCACACGAGGTGAAAAACTGTTTTTT	CASEPTRGEKLFF
TRBV28	-	-	TRBJ1-5	TGTGCCAGCAGTTTACTCGATCAGCCCCAGCATTTT	CASSLLDQPQHF
TRBV2	-	TRBD1	TRBJ1-5	TGTGCCAGCAGTGTCGGGACAGGGTCGTTCCAGCCCCAGCATTTT	CASSVGTGSFQPQHF
TRBV7-8	-	-	TRBJ2-5	TGTGCCAGCAGCTTAAAAACGGGGTACGGAGAGACCCAGTACTTC	CASSLKTGYGETQYF
TRBV28	-	TRBD1	TRBJ1-4	TGTGCCGGACAGGGGGCCCCTGGTGAAAAACTGTTTTTT	CAGQGAPGEKLFF
TRBV2	-	-	TRBJ2-7	TGTGCCAGCAGTGTTACTTCCTATTCACTCGAGCAGTACTTC	CASSVTSYSLEQYF
TRBV6-4	-	TRBD2	TRBJ2-1	TGTGCCAGCAGTTTGGGGGGAACGAGCGGGAGCAATGAGCAGTTCTTC	CASSLGGTSGSNEQFF
TRBV10-1	-	TRBD1	TRBJ1-6	TGCGCCAGCAGTGAGTCATTATCGGTCAGGGGGAGTTGGGGCTCACCCCTCCACTTT	CASSESLSVRGSWGSPLHF
TRBV19	-	TRBD1	TRBJ2-1	TGTGCCAGTCAACAGGGGTCCTACAATGAGCAGTTCTTC	CASQQGSYNEQFF
TRBV24-1	-	TRBD1	TRBJ1-5	TGTGCCACCAGTGATTCCCAACAGGGGGCCTGGGGTGATGGTCAGCCCCAGCATTTT	CATSDSQQGAWGDGQPQHF
TRBV28	-	TRBD1	TRBJ1-3	TGTGCCAGCATGACAGGGACGAACACCATATATTTT	CASMTGTNTIYF
TRBV19	-	-	TRBJ1-6	TGTGCCAGTAGTGACTGGGGGCGAAATTCACCCCTCCACTTT	CASSDWGRNSPLHF
TRBV6-5	-	TRBD2	TRBJ2-5	TGTGCCAGCAGTAATGATCTAGCGGGAGTAGAGACCCAGTACTTC	CASSNDLAGVETQYF
TRBV5-6	-	-	TRBJ2-2	TGTGCCAGCGCCGCAGGGGGGGAGACCGGGGAGCTGTTTTTT	CASAAGGETGELFF
TRBV28	-	-	TRBJ1-5	TGTGCCAGCCTGAGACAGGATCAGCCCCAGCATTTT	CASLRQDQPQHF
TRBV21-1	once	-	TRBJ2-7	TGTGCCAGCAGCAAAGTACGGCTAGCGGGTGGCCACGAGCAGTACTTC	CASSKVRLAGGHEQYF
TRBV6-5	-	-	TRBJ1-5	TGTGCCAGCAGCCAAGGAACGACTAGCAATCAGCCCCAGCATTTT	CASSQGTTSNQPQHF
TRBV5-5	-	-	TRBJ2-2	TGTGCCAGCAGCTTGGGCACAGGCGTTGGGGAGCTGTTTTTT	CASSLGTGVGELFF
TRBV19	-	TRBD1	TRBJ2-7	TGTGCCAGTAGTATTCGGACAGGGGTTGAGCAGTACTTC	CASSIRTGVEQYF
TRBV27	-	-	TRBJ2-2	TGTGCCAGCAGTTCGGAAAGACAGGCAAGGGAGCTGTTTTTT	CASSSERQARELFF
TRBV10-1	-	-	TRBJ1-4	TGCGCCAGCAGCCTTGACAGTACAACTAATGAAAAACTGTTTTTT	CASSLDSTTNEKLFF
TRBV11-2	-	-	TRBJ2-1	TGTGCCAGCAGCCCCTTAATGAGCGATGAGCAGTTCTTC	CASSPLMSDEQFF